These T cell receptor beta chains were read from a single sample in a study of long-term antiretroviral therapy in people with HIV. Measured with immunoSEQ multiplex PCR; TCRdb has only the in-frame clones, and not every one. The table lists 25,000 to 35,000 clones, 90% to 95% of them singletons. The sample consisted of unsorted PBMCs, taken more than 7.1 years after starting antiretroviral therapy. These receptors came from a man aged 50 or older with HIV. Each CDR3 is given with its conserved first and last residue. The D gene is left open where the match is weak. Clone sizes are given selectively: once, few, many, or a class where the clone is expanded.

TRBJ1-1	NA	TRBD1	TRBV5-1	TGCGCCAGCATCGCCGGGACAGGGGGACTCAACACTGAAGCTTTCTTT	CASIAGTGGLNTEAFF
TRBJ2-3	NA	NA	TRBV29-1	TGCAGCGTTGAAGATCGGGGAAATGAGTTTGGACAGAGGATGGGGGATACGCAGTATTTT	CSVEDRGNEFGQRMGDTQYF
TRBJ1-1	NA	NA	TRBV7-9	TGTGCCAGCAGCTTAACACAGGACACTGAAGCTTTCTTT	CASSLTQDTEAFF
TRBJ2-1	NA	TRBD2	TRBV9	TGTGCCAGCAACCGACTAGCGGGGGACAATGAGCAGTTCTTC	CASNRLAGDNEQFF
TRBJ2-2	once	TRBD2	TRBV29-1	TGCAGCGTTGGAGGTGGGCTAGCGGGGTTCACCGGGGAGCTGTTTTTT	CSVGGGLAGFTGELFF
TRBJ1-5	few	NA	TRBV10-3	TGTGCCATCAGGGGTTTAGGCGATCAGCCCCAGCATTTT	CAIRGLGDQPQHF
TRBJ1-1	once	NA	TRBV27	TGTGCCAGCAGTTTTCTAGAAGGGACAACGAACACTGAAGCTTTCTTT	CASSFLEGTTNTEAFF
TRBJ1-5	NA	NA	TRBV6-6	TGTGCCAGCAGTTACCGGACAGATTATAGCAATCAGCCCCAGCATTTT	CASSYRTDYSNQPQHF
TRBJ2-7	NA	NA	TRBV5-4	TGTGCCAGCAGCCGGGACCCTTCCTACGAGCAGTACTTC	CASSRDPSYEQYF
TRBJ2-7	NA	NA	TRBV10-1	TGCGCCAGCAGTAATCTTGGGACGGGGACCTACGAGCAGTACTTC	CASSNLGTGTYEQYF
TRBJ2-7	NA	NA	TRBV19	TGTGCCAGTAGTCCTCTCGCCGGGGGTTACGAGCAGTACTTC	CASSPLAGGYEQYF
TRBJ2-3	NA	NA	TRBV4-1	TGCGCCAGCAGCCTTCAACCGATAGGGGGGAGGACAGATACGCAGTATTTT	CASSLQPIGGRTDTQYF
TRBJ2-6	NA	NA	TRBV10-3	TGTGCCTCGAGGAAGGACGGGGCCAACGTCCTGACTTTC	CASRKDGANVLTF
TRBJ1-2	NA	NA	TRBV30	TGTGCCTGGAGTGTACTCGGGGTTAGTGATGGCTACACCTTC	CAWSVLGVSDGYTF
TRBJ1-2	NA	NA	TRBV4-3	TGCGCCAGCAGCCAAGATCTTGGAGGGAGAAGCTATGGCTACACCTTC	CASSQDLGGRSYGYTF
TRBJ1-2	few	NA	TRBV5-4	TGTGCCAGCAGCTTCCCGACAGGCAACTATGGCTACACCTTC	CASSFPTGNYGYTF
TRBJ1-5	NA	NA	TRBV2	TGTGCCAGCAGTCTCCTGGACAGTAATCAGCCCCAGCATTTT	CASSLLDSNQPQHF
TRBJ2-3	few	NA	TRBV5-1	TGCGCCAGCAGCTTGGAGGGGGGGTCAGATACGCAGTATTTT	CASSLEGGSDTQYF
TRBJ2-3	NA	TRBD2	TRBV27	TGTGCCAGCAGGAGACTAGCGGGGGGAGTAACAGATACGCAGTATTTT	CASRRLAGGVTDTQYF
TRBJ2-3	NA	NA	TRBV4-1	TGCGCCAGCAGCCAAGATCGCTCGGCTAGCACAGATACGCAGTATTTT	CASSQDRSASTDTQYF
TRBJ2-2	once	TRBD1	TRBV18	TGTGCCAGCTCACTCGGACAGGCAAACACCGGGGAGCTGTTTTTT	CASSLGQANTGELFF
TRBJ2-2	once	TRBD1	TRBV27	TGTGCCAGCAGTCCCGGGGACAGATACACCGGGGAGCTGTTTTTT	CASSPGDRYTGELFF
TRBJ2-3	NA	TRBD1	TRBV6-1	TGTGCCGCACAATACAGGGGGCGGGATGATACGCAGTATTTT	CAAQYRGRDDTQYF
TRBJ1-1	NA	NA	TRBV6-6	TGTGCCAGCAGTTACCGGGACGGCATGAACACTGAAGCTTTCTTT	CASSYRDGMNTEAFF
TRBJ1-1	NA	NA	TRBV21-1	TGTGCCAGCAGCAAGGGGAGGGGGCCACATCTGAACACTGAAGCTTTCTTT	CASSKGRGPHLNTEAFF
TRBJ2-3	NA	NA	TRBV5-6	TGTGCCAGCAGCTTGGGGGAGACTAGGAGGGGCCCCGGTGATACGCAGTATTTT	CASSLGETRRGPGDTQYF
TRBJ2-7	NA	TRBD1	TRBV6-5	TGTGCCAGCAGAACCGGGACAGGGGGCTACGAGCAGTACTTC	CASRTGTGGYEQYF
TRBJ2-3	NA	NA	TRBV6-4	TGTGCCAGCAGTGGGGGGGGCCTTGGCACAGATACGCAGTATTTT	CASSGGGLGTDTQYF
TRBJ2-7	NA	NA	TRBV13	TGTGCCAGCAGCTTATACAACGGACAAACTTACTACGAGCAGTACTTC	CASSLYNGQTYYEQYF
TRBJ2-7	once	TRBD1	TRBV4-1	TGCGCCAGCAGCCAAGATCTAGGACAGGGGAACGAGCAGTACTTC	CASSQDLGQGNEQYF
TRBJ2-7	NA	NA	TRBV13	TGTGCCAGCAGCTTAGGGGGACACGGCTCCTACGAGCAGTACTTC	CASSLGGHGSYEQYF
TRBJ2-7	NA	TRBD1	TRBV7-2	TGTGCCAGCAGCTTAGCCCCGGGACAGTCCTACGAGCAGTACTTC	CASSLAPGQSYEQYF
TRBJ1-6	NA	NA	TRBV4-3	TGCGCCAGCAGCCAAGAGTTAAATTCACCCCTCCACTTT	CASSQELNSPLHF
TRBJ1-2	NA	TRBD1	TRBV5-3	TGTGCCAGAAGCCCGACAGGGACGGGCTACACCTTC	CARSPTGTGYTF
TRBJ2-7	NA	NA	TRBV29-1	TGCAGCGGATTGGGCAGCAACGAGCAGTACTTC	CSGLGSNEQYF
TRBJ1-1	NA	NA	TRBV28	TGTGCCAGCAGTGTCTCGACGGGAGGCACTGAAGCTTTCTTT	CASSVSTGGTEAFF
TRBJ2-7	few	TRBD1	TRBV6-1	TGTGCCAGCAGGGCCGGACAGGGGTACGAGCAGTACTTC	CASRAGQGYEQYF
TRBJ1-2	NA	NA	TRBV7-9	TGTGCCAGCAGCTTGGAAGTCAACTATGGCTACACCTTC	CASSLEVNYGYTF
TRBJ1-1	NA	NA	TRBV27	TGTGCCAGCAGTTTATTGTGGTCTGAAGCTTTCTTT	CASSLLWSEAFF
TRBJ1-4	once	NA	TRBV5-8	TGTGCCAGCAGCTCAGGGGATAGCGGTAATGAAAAACTGTTTTTT	CASSSGDSGNEKLFF
TRBJ1-3	NA	NA	TRBV10-3	TGTGCCATCACCGAAACGAGCTCTGGAAACACCATATATTTT	CAITETSSGNTIYF
TRBJ1-2	NA	NA	TRBV23-1	TGCGCCAGCACTCCAGCGCGTGGGCCTTATGGCTACACCTTC	CASTPARGPYGYTF
TRBJ2-7	NA	NA	TRBV9	TGTGCCAGCAGCGTAGAGGTCGGGACTTTCTACGAGCAGTACTTC	CASSVEVGTFYEQYF
TRBJ2-1	NA	NA	TRBV19	TGTGCCAGTACCCCCCTCCCAGGGGACAACTCGATCAATGAGCAGTTCTTC	CASTPLPGDNSINEQFF
TRBJ1-1	NA	TRBD1	TRBV10-2	TGCGCCAGCACCCAACAGGGGGCCCGCACTGAAGCTTTCTTT	CASTQQGARTEAFF
TRBJ2-2	NA	NA	TRBV30	TGTGCCTGGAGTAGCGGACGGAACACCGGGGAGCTGTTTTTT	CAWSSGRNTGELFF
TRBJ1-1	NA	NA	TRBV5-4	TGTGCCAGCAGCCGCGACCGGAACACTGAAGCTTTCTTT	CASSRDRNTEAFF
TRBJ1-2	NA	TRBD1	TRBV6-5	TGTGCCAGCAGCTGGGACAGGAACGCTGACTACACCTTC	CASSWDRNADYTF
TRBJ2-3	NA	TRBD2	TRBV12-5	TGTGCTAGTGGTTCCCGGGGGGGCGGCACAGATACGCAGTATTTT	CASGSRGGGTDTQYF
TRBJ1-5	NA	NA	TRBV7-2	TGTGCCAGCAGCTTAGAGGCGGGGACTAATCAGCCCCAGCATTTT	CASSLEAGTNQPQHF
TRBJ1-2	NA	TRBD1	TRBV5-4	TGTGCCAGCAGCGCACAGGGGCCTAACTATGGCTACACCTTC	CASSAQGPNYGYTF